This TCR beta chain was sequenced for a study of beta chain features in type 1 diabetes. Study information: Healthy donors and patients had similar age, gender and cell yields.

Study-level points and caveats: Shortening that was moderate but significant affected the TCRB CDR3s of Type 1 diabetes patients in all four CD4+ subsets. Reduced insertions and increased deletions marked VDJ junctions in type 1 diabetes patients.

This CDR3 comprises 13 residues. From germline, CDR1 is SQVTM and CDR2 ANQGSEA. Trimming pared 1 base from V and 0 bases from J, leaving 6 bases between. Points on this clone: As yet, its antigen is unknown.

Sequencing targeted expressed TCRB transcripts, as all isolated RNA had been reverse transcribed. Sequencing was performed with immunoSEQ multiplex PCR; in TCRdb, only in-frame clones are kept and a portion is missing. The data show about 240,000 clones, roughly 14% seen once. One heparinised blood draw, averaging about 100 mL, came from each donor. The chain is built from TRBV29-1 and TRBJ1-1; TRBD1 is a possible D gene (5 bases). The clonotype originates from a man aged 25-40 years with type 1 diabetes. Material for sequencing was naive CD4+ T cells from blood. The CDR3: CSVEAQVNTEAFF. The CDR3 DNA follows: TGCAGCGTTGAAGCACAGGTGAACACTGAAGCTTTCTTT.